These 4 T cell receptor beta chains came from one sample sequenced in a study of blood T cell repertoires in COVID-19. The method was immunoSEQ multiplex PCR; TCRdb's version includes in-frame clones alone and lacks a portion of them. The sample consists of fewer than 350,000 clones, approximately 83% of them appearing once. The material sequenced was PBMCs or T cells enriched from blood (not recorded which). Source of these receptors: a woman between 35 and 50 years old with acute COVID-19.

The V gene is TRBV5-1, the J gene TRBJ1-6; 9 bases map to TRBD1. Germline V gives CDR1 SGHRS, CDR2 YFSETQ. J lost 10 bases, V lost 3 bases, and 5 bases had no gene match. The CDR3 runs 14 residues. The CDR3 nucleotides read TGCGCCAGCAGCTGGACAGGGGATGACTCACCCCTCCACTTT. Translating it yields CASSWTGDDSPLHF.

This chain links TRBV4-1 with TRBJ1-6, with D unclear. Germline lookup yields CDR1 MGHRA and CDR2 YSYEKL. The CDR3 runs 16 residues. V lost 0 bases to trimming and J lost 6 bases, with 12 bases between them. This CDR3 is CASSQETGTVNSPLHF. The CDR3 bases are TGCGCCAGCAGCCAAGAGACCGGTACAGTTAATTCACCCCTCCACTTT.

The V call is TRBV6-4, the J call TRBJ1-4; TRBD1 matches 7 bases. From germline, CDR1 is MRHNA and CDR2 SNTAGT. CDR3 size: 16 residues. The trim removed 0 bases at V and 7 bases at J, leaving 8 bases unmatched. As DNA, the CDR3 is TGTGCCAGCAGTGACTCGATTTACAGGGGACTTGAAAAACTGTTTTTT. Translated, it gives CASSDSIYRGLEKLFF.

V gene TRBV10-3 combines with J gene TRBJ2-2; TRBD1 matches 8 bases. This CDR3 region has 15 residues. V trimming: 11 bases; J trimming: 0 bases; junction bases outside the gene matches: 8. Germline V gene sequence: CDR1 ENHRY, CDR2 SYGVKD. CDR3 sequence reads: CASLGGQANTGELFF. Written as DNA, the CDR3 is TGTGCCTCTTTAGGGGGACAGGCGAACACCGGGGAGCTGTTTTTT.